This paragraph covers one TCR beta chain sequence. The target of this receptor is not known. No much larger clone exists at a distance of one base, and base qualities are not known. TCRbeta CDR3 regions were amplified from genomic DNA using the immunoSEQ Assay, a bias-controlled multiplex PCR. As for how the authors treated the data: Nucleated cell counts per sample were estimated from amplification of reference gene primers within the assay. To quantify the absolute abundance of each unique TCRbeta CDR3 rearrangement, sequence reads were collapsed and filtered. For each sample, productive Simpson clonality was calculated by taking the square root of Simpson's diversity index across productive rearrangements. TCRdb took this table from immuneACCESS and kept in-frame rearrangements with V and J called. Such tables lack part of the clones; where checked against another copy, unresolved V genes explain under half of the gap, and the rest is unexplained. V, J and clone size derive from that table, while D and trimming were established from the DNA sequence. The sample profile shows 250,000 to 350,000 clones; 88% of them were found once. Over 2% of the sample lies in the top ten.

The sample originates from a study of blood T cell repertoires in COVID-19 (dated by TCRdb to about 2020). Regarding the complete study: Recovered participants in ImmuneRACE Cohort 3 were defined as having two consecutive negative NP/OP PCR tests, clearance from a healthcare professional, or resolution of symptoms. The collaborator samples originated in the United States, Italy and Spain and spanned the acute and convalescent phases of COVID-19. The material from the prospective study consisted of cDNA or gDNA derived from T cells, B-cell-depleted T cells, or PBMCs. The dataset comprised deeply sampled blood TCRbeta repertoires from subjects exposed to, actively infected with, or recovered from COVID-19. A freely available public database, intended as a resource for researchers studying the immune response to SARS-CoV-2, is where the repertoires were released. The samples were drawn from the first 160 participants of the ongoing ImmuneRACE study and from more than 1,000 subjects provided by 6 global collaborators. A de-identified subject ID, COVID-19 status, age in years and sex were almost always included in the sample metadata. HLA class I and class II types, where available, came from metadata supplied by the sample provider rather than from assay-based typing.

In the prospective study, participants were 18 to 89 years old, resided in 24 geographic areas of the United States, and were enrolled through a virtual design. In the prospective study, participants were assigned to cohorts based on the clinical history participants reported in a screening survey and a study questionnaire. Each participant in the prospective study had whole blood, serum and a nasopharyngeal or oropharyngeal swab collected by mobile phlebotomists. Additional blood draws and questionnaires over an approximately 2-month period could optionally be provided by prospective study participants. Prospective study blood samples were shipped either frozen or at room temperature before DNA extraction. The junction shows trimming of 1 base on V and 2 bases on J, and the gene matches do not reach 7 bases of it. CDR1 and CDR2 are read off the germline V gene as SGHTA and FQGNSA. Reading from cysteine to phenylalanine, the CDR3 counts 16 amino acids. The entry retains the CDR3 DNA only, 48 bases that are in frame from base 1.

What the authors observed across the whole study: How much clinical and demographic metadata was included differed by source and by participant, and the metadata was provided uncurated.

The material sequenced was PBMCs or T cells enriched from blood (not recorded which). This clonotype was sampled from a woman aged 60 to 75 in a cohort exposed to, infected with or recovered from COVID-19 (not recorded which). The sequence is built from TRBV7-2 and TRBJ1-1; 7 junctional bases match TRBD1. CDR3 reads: CASSLGGTVLNTEAFF. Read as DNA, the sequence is TGTGCCAGCAGCTTAGGGGGGACAGTACTCAACACTGAAGCTTTCTTT.